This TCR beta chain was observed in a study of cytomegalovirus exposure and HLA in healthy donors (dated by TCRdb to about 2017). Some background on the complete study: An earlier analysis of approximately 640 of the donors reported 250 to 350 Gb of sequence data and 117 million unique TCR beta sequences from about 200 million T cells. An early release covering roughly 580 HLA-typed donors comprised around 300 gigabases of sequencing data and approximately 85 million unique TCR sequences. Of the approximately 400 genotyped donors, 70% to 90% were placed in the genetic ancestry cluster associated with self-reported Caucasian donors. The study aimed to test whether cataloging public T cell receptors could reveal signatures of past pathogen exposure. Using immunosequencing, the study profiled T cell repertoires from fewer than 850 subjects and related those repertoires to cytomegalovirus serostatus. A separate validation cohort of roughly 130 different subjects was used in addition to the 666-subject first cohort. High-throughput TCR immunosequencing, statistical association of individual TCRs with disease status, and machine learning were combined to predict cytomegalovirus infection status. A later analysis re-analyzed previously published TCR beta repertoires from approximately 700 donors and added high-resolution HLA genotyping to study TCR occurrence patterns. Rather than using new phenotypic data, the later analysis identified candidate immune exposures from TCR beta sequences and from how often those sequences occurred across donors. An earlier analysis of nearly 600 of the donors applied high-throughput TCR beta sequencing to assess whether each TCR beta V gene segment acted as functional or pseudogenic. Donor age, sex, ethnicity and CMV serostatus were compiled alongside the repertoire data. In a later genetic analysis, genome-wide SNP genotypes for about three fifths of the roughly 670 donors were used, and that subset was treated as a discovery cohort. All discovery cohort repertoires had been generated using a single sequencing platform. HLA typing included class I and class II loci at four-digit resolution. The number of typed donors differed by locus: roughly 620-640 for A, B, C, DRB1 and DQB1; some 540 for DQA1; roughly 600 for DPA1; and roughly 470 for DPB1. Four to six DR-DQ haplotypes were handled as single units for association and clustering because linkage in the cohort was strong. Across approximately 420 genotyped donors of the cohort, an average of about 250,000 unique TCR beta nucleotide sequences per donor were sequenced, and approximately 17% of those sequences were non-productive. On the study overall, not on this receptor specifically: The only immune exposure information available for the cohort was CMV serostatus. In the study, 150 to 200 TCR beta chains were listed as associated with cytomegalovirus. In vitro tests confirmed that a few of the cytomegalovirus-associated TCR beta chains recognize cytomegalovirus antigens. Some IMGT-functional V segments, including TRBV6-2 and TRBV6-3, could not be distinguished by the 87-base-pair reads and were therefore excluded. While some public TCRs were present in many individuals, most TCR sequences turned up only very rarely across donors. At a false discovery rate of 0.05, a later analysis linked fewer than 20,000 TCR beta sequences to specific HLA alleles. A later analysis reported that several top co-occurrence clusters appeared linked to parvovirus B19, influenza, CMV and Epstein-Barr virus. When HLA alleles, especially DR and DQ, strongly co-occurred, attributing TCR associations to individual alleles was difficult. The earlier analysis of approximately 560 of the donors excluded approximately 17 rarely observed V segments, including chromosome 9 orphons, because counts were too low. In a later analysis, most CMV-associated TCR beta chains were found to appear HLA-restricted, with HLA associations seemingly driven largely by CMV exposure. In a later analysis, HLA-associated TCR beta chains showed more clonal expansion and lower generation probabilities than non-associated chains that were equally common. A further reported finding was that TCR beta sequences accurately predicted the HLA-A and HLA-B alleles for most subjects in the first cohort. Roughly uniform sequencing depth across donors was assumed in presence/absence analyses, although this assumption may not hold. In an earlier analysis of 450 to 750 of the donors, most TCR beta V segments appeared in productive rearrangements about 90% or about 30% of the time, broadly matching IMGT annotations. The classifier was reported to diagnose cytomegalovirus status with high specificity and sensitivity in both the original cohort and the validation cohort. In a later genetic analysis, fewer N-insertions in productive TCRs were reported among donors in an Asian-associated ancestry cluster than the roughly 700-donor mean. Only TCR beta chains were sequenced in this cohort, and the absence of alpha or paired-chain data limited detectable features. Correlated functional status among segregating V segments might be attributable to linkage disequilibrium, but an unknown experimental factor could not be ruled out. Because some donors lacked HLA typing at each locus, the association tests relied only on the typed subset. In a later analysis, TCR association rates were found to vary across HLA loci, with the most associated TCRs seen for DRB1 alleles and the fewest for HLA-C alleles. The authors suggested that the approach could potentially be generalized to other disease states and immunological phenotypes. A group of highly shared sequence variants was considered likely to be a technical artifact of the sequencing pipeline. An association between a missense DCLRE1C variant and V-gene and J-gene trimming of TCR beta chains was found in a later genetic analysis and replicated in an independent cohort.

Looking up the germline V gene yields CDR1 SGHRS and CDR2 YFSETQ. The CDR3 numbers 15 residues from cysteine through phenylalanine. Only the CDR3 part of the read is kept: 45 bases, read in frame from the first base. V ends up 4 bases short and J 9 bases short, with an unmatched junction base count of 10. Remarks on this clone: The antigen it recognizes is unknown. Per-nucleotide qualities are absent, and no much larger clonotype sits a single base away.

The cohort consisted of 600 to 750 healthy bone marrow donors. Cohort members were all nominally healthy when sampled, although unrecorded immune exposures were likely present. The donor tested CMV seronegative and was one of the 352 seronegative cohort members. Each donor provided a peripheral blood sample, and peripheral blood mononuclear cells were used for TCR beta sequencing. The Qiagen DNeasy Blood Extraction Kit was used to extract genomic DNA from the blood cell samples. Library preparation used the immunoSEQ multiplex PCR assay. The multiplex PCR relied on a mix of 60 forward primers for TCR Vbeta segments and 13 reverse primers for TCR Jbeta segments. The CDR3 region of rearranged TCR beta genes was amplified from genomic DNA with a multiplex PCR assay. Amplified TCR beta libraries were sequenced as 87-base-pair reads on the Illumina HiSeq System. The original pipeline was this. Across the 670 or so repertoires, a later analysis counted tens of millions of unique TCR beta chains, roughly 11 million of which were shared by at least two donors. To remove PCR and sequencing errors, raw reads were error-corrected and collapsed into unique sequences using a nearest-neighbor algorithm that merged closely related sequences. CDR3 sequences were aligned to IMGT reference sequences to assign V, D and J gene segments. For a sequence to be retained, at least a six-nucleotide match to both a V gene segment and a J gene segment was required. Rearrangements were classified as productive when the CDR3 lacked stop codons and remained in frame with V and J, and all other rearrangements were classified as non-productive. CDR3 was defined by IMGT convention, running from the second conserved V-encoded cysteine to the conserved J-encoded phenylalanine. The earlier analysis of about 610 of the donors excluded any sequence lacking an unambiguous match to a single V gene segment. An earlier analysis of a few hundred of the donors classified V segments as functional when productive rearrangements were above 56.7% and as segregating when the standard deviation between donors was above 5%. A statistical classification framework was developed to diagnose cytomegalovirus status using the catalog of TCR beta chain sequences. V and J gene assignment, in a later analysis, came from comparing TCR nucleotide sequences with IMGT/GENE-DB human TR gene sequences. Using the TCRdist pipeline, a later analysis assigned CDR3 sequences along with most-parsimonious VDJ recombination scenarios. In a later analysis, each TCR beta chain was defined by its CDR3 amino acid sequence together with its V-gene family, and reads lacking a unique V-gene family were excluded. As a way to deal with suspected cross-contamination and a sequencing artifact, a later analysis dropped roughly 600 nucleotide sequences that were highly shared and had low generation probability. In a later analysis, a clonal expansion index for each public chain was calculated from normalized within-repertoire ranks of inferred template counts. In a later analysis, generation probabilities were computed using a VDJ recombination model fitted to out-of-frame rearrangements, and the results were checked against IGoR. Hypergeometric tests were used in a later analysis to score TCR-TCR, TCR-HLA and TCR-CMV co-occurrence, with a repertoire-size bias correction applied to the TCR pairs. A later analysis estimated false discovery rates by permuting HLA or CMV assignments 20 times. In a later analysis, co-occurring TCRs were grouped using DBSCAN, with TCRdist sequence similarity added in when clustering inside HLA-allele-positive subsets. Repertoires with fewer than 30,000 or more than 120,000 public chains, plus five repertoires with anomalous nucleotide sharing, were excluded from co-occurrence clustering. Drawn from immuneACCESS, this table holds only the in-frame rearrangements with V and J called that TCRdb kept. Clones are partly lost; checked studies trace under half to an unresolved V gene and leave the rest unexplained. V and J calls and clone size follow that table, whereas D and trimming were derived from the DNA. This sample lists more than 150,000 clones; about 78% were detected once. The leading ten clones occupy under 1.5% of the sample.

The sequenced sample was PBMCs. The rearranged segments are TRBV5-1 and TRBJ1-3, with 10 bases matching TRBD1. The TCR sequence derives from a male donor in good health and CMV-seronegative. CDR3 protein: CASSARPGQGTTIYF. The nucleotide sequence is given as TGCGCCAGCAGCGCCCGTCCGGGACAGGGGACCACCATATATTTT. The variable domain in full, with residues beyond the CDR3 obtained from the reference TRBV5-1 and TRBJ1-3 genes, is KAGVTQTPRYLIKTRGQQVTLSCSPISGHRSVSWYQQTPGQGLQFLFEYFSETQRNKGNFPGRFSGRQFSNSRSEMNVSTLELGDSALYLCASSARPGQGTTIYFGEGSWLTVV.